Following are 9 T cell receptor beta chains from one sample sequenced in a study of CD8 T cells in Susac syndrome. RNA in amounts of about 0.5 to 1 ug was reverse transcribed with random hexamers. TCRdb redid the calling of the immunoSEQ multiplex PCR reads with MiXCR, one entry per CDR3 protein. Found here are 240,000 or so distinct CDR3 sequences, almost 97% of them singletons; the top ten hold approximately 0.1%. The sequenced sample consisted of CD4+ T cells from PBMCs. The receptors stem from a human donor with Susac syndrome.

The chain employs TRBV30 and TRBJ1-1; D is possibly TRBD1 (5 bases). V was cut by 2 bases and J by 1 base, with 8 bases left in between. Germline CDR1 GTSNPN, CDR2 SVGIG (reference sequence). This CDR3 spans 13 amino acids. CDR3 in amino acids: CAWSSGTNTEAFF. The CDR3 DNA sequence: TGTGCCTGGAGTTCCGGGACGAACACTGAAGCTTTCTTT. The full variable domain, its missing parts supplied by reference TRBV30 and TRBJ1-1, is SQTIHQWPATLVQPVGSPLSLECTVEGTSNPNLYWYRQAAGRGLQLLFYSVGIGQISSEVPQNLSASRPQDRQFILSSKKLLLSDSGFYLCAWSSGTNTEAFFGQGTRLTVV.

The chain uses TRBV6-5 and TRBJ2-7; D might be TRBD1 or TRBD2, each matching 5 bases. CDR1 is MNHEY, CDR2 SVGAGI, per germline. The CDR3 length is 15 residues. Trimming removed 6 bases at V and 2 bases at J, with 17 bases between. The CDR3 is CASSRSRDLTYEQYF. CDR3 nucleotides: TGTGCCAGCAGCCGGAGCCGGGACCTAACCTACGAGCAGTACTTC.

The V and J genes are TRBV29-1 and TRBJ2-3, with 8 bases aligning to TRBD2. The CDR3 totals 12 residues. V shed 7 bases, J shed 5 bases, and the junction held 5 bases outside the gene matches. Germline loops: CDR1 SQVTM, CDR2 ANQGSEA. DNA for the CDR3: TGCAGCGCGGCCACTAGCGGAGATACGCAGTATTTT. Encoded protein: CSAATSGDTQYF.

The V call is TRBV20-1, the J call TRBJ1-5; 10 bases match TRBD1. Germline V gene sequence: CDR1 DFQATT, CDR2 SNEGSKA (reference sequence). J gave up 3 bases and V 4 bases, and 3 bases lay outside the gene matches. CDR3 length: 14 residues. The CDR3, as DNA: TGCAGTGCTAAGGGACAGGGGCTCAATCAGCCCCAGCATTTT. It is translated as CSAKGQGLNQPQHF.

The chain recombines TRBV20-1 with TRBJ2-5; 8 nucleotides agree with TRBD2. Per germline, CDR1 DFQATT and CDR2 SNEGSKA (reference sequence). This CDR3 comprises 13 residues. CDR3 loop: CSVDTSGQETQYF. The CDR3 DNA sequence: TGCAGCGTCGATACTAGCGGCCAAGAGACCCAGTACTTC.

The chain couples TRBV18 to TRBJ2-3; D is ambiguous. Germline CDR1 KGHSH, CDR2 LQKENI. V dropped 1 base and J dropped 1 base, with 3 bases sitting between them. CDR3 length: 13 residues. CDR3 protein: CASSPRRTDTQYF. CDR3 bases: TGTGCCAGCTCACCACGGCGCACAGATACGCAGTATTTT.

This sequence joins TRBV29-1 and TRBJ2-7; 7 nucleotides match TRBD2. V dropped 8 bases and J dropped 7; count of bases not matched to a gene: 14. This CDR3 is 13 amino acids long. Looked up from germline, CDR1 is SQVTM and CDR2 is ANQGSEA. The CDR3 is CSFREGSAGEQYF. CDR3 coding DNA: TGCAGCTTTAGGGAGGGCTCCGCGGGAGAGCAGTACTTC.

The chain couples TRBV6-6 to TRBJ1-1; the D gene is possibly TRBD1 (5 bases). The CDR3 has 14 amino acids. The germline gives CDR1 MNHNY, CDR2 SVGAGI (reference sequence). The V gene lost 5 bases and the J gene lost 3 bases, with 13 bases spanning the gap. DNA of the CDR3: TGTGCCAGCAGTGGAGGGGCAGAGTACACTGAAGCTTTCTTT. Its protein product is CASSGGAEYTEAFF.

The genes are TRBV27 and TRBJ1-2, with D tentatively TRBD1 (6 bases). The CDR3 contains 16 residues. Germline loops: CDR1 MNHEY, CDR2 SMNVEV (reference sequence). V lost 0 bases and J 2 bases, leaving 13 bases between the germline ends. CDR3 coding DNA: TGTGCCAGCAGTTTATCGAAGTACAGGGCCAACTATGGCTACACCTTC. This gives the protein CASSLSKYRANYGYTF.